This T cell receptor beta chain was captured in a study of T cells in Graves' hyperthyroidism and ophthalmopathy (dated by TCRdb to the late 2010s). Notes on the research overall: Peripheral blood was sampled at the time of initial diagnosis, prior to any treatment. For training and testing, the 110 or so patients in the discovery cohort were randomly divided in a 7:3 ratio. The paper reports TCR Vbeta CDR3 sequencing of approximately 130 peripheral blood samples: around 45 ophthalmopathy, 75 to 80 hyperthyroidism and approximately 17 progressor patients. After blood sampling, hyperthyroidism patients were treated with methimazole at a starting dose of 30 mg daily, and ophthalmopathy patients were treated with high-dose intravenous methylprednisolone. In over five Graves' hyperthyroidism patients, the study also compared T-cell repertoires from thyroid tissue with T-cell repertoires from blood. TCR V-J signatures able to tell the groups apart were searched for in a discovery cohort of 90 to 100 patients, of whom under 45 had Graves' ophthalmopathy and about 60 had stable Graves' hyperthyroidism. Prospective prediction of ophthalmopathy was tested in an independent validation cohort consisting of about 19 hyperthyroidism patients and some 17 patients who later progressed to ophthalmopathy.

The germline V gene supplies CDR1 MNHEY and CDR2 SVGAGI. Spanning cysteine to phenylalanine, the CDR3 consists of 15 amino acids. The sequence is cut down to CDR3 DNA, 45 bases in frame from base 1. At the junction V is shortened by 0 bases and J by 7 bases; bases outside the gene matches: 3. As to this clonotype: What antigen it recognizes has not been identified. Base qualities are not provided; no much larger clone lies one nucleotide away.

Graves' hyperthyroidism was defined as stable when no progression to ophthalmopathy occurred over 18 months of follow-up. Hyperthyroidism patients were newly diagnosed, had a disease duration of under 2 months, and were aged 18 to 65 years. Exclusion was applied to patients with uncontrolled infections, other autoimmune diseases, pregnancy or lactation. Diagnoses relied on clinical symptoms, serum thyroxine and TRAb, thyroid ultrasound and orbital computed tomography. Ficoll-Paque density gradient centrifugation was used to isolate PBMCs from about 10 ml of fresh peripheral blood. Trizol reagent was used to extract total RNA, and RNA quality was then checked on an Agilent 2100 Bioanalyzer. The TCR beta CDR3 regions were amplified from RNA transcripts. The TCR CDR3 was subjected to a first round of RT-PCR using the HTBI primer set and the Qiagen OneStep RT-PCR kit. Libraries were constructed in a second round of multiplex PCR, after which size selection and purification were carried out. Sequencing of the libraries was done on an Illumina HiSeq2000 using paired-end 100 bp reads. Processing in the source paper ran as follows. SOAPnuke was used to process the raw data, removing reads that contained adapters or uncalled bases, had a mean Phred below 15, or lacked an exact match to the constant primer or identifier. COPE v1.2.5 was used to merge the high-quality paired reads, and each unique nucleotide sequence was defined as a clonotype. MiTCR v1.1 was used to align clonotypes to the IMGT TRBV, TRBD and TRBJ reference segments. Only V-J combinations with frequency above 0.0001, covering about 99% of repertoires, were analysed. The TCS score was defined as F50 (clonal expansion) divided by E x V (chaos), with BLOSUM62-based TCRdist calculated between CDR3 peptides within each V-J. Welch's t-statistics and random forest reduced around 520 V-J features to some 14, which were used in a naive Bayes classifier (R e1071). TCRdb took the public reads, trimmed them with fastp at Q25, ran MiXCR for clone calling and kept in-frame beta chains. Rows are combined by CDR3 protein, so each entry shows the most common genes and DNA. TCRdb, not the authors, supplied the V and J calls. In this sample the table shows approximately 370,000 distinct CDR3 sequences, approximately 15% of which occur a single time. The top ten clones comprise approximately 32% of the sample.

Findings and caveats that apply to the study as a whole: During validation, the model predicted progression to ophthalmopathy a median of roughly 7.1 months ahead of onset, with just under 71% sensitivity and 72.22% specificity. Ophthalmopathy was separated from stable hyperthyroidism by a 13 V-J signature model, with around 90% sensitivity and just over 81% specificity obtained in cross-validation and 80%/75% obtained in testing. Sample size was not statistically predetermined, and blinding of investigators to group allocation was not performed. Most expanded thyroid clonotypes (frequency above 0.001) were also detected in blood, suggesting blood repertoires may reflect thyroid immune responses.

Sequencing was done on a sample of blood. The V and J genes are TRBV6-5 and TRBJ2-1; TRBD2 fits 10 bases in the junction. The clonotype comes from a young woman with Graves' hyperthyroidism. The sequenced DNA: TGTGCCAGCAGTTACTCTTCTAGCGGGGGAAATGAGCAGTTCTTC. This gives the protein CASSYSSSGGNEQFF.